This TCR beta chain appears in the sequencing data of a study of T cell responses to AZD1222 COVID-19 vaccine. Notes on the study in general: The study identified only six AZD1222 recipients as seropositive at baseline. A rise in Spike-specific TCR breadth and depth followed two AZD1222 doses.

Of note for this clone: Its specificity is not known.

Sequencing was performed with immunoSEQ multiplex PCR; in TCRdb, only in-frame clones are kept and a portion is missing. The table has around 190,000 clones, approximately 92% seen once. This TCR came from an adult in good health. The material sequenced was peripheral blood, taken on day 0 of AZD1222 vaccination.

CDR3 in amino acids: CASSLGKGVGYEQYF. The CDR3 DNA reads as TGTGCCAGCAGTTTGGGCAAGGGAGTGGGCTACGAGCAGTACTTC. V is TRBV28 and J is TRBJ2-7; tentatively, D is TRBD2 (5 bases). There are 15 residues in the CDR3. Looked up from germline, CDR1 is MDHEN and CDR2 is SYDVKM. V was clipped by 3 bases and J by 3 bases, with 15 bases between them. The complete variable domain, with remaining parts taken from reference TRBV28 and TRBJ2-7, reads DVKVTQSSRYLVKRTGEKVFLECVQDMDHENMFWYRQDPGLGLRLIYFSYDVKMKEKGDIPEGYSVSREKKERFSLILESASTNQTSMYLCASSLGKGVGYEQYFGPGTRLTVT.